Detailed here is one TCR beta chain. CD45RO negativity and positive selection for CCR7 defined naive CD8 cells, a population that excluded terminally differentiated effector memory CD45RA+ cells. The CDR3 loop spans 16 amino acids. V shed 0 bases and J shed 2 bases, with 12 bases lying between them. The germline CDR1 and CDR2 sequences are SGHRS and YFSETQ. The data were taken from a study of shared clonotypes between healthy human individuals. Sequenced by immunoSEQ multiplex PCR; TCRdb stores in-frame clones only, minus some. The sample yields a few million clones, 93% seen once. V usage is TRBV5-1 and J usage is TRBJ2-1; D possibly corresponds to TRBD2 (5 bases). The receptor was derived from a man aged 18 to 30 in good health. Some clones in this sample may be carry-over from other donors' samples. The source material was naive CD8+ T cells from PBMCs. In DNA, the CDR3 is TGCGCCAGCAGCTTGGCCATAGTAGCGCCCTACAATGAGCAGTTCTTC. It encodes CASSLAIVAPYNEQFF.